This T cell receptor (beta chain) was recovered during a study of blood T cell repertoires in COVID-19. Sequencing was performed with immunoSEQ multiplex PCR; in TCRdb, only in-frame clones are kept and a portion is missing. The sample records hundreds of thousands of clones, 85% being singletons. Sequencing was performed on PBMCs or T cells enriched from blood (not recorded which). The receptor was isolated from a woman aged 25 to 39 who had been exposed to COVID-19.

The CDR3 DNA is TGTGCCATCAGGGGGTCCCAGGGGGCTTATGGCTACACCTTC. Its protein is CAIRGSQGAYGYTF. V gene TRBV10-3 combines with J gene TRBJ1-2, with 8 bases lining up with TRBD1. Germline assignment: CDR1 ENHRY and CDR2 SYGVKD. V shed 6 bases and J 5 bases; nucleotides not matched to a gene: 8. The CDR3 is 14 residues long.